The entry that follows covers one TCR beta chain sequence. These data are taken from a study of blood T cell repertoires in COVID-19. Generated by immunoSEQ multiplex PCR, the TCRdb table keeps only in-frame clones and is missing some. The table has 150,000 to 200,000 clones, over 80% seen once; the top ten hold 6% to 8.5%. Germline V gene data show CDR1 as SNHLY and CDR2 as FYNNEI. This CDR3 region has 12 residues. With V trimmed by 6 bases and J by 4 bases, 1 base remained unmatched. Specimen: peripheral blood. The sequence derives from a woman in her 70s with COVID-19, enrolled during active disease. The chain employs TRBV2 and TRBJ2-5; 8 positions agree with TRBD1. This CDR3 is CASRGQGETQYF. CDR3 in DNA: TGTGCCAGCAGAGGACAGGGAGAGACCCAGTACTTC.